Listed below are T cell receptor beta chains from one sample, sequenced in a study of blood T cell repertoires in COVID-19. Data came from immunoSEQ multiplex PCR; TCRdb stores just in-frame clones and leaves some out. The sample lists fewer than 350,000 clones, around 81% occurring once. The sequencing sample was made of peripheral blood. These receptors all come from a woman between 55 and 75 years old with active or convalescent COVID-19. The CDR3 runs from the conserved cysteine through the conserved F or W.

>TRBJ1-1|TRBV10-2
CASSESGRWVMNTEAFF
>TRBJ1-2|TRBV9
CASSVVVTGEIIANYGYTF
>TRBJ1-2|TRBV25-1
CASSEGRNYGYTF
>TRBJ2-5|TRBV27
CASSPPGLAGDKKTQYF
>TRBJ1-4|TRBV6-5
CASSPGQNNEKLFF
>TRBJ1-3|TRBV13
CASSVGRHSGNTIYF
>TRBJ1-5|TRBV2
CASSRQINQPQHF
>TRBJ2-1|TRBV18
CASSQQRSGTGAYNEQFF
>TRBJ1-1|TRBV2
CASSAQGLPTEAFF
>TRBJ2-1|TRBV19
CASGQGNYNEQFF
>TRBJ2-5|TRBV21-1
CASSKKWLQETQYF
>TRBJ2-7|TRBV16
CASSGAYSYEQYF
>TRBJ1-5|TRBV2
CASTQDRANNQPQHF
>TRBJ1-5|TRBV6-6
CASLEVTAKIQPQHF
>TRBJ1-6|TRBV6-5
CASITEVSNSPLHF
>TRBJ1-5|TRBV6-5
CASRAEDRTNQPQHF
>TRBJ1-5|TRBV19
CASSTGLGPPQHF
>TRBJ2-3|TRBV12-5
CASGSLPAGGTDTQYF
>TRBJ2-1|TRBV7-9
CASSSTSGGDYNEQFF
>TRBJ2-1|TRBV7-2
CASSLPGYSGGQFF
>TRBJ2-2|TRBV5-1
CASSLEGGRGPGELFF
>TRBJ1-1|TRBV10-3
CAISDPGVGNTEAFF
>TRBJ2-1|TRBV28
CASVGQTDNEQFF
>TRBJ2-3|TRBV5-4
CASSLHGLAGEDTQYF
>TRBJ2-1|TRBV3-1/TRBV3-2
CASSQAALSSYNEQFF